Each of the 2 T cell receptor beta chains below was sequenced from the same sample in a study of CD8+ T cells in alopecia areata. cDNA prepared by RNA extraction and subsequent reverse transcription served as the template for sequencing. Libraries were prepared by immunoSEQ multiplex PCR; TCRdb keeps only in-frame clonotypes and omits some of them. The sample records some 130,000 clones, 49% being singletons. This material consisted of CD8+ T cells sorted from blood, taken at week 0. These receptors were collected from a human donor with alopecia areata.

This chain uses TRBV27 with TRBJ2-7, with TRBD2 matching 9 bases. The ends lost 0 bases at V and 6 bases at J; junction bases unmatched: 6. Germline V gives CDR1 MNHEY, CDR2 SMNVEV (reference sequence). The CDR3 sequence is 15 residues long. CDR3 in DNA: TGTGCCAGCAGTTTATCAGTCAGCGGGGGGCCCGAGCAGTACTTC. Protein product: CASSLSVSGGPEQYF.

This chain joins TRBV30 and TRBJ1-1; D is ambiguous. This CDR3 region has 13 residues. The germline V gene encodes CDR1 GTSNPN and CDR2 SVGIG (reference sequence). Between the trimmed V and J ends, which lost 0 bases and 5 bases, there was a span of 10 bases. The CDR3 DNA sequence: TGTGCCTGGAGTGTGTCCCGGGGTACTGAAGCTTTCTTT. This gives the protein CAWSVSRGTEAFF. The variable domain in full, completed from reference TRBV30 and TRBJ1-1, reads SQTIHQWPATLVQPVGSPLSLECTVEGTSNPNLYWYRQAAGRGLQLLFYSVGIGQISSEVPQNLSASRPQDRQFILSSKKLLLSDSGFYLCAWSVSRGTEAFFGQGTRLTVV.